These 15 T cell receptor beta chains originate from one sample sequenced in a study of T cell responses to AZD1222 COVID-19 vaccine. Produced via immunoSEQ multiplex PCR; TCRdb's table is partial and in-frame only. The table records 90,000 to 120,000 clones, 80% to 90% of them present only once. The specimen was peripheral blood, collected on day 0 of AZD1222 vaccination. These receptors all come from an adult in good health.

This sequence joins TRBV25-1 and TRBJ2-5, with D hard to call. Germline values: CDR1 MGHDK, CDR2 SYGVNS. V was shortened by 3 bases and J by 5 bases, with 10 bases between the two germline ends. The CDR3 loop spans 13 amino acids. CDR3 DNA sequence: TGTGCCAGCAGTGATAGTGGGTTGGAGACCCAGTACTTC. Translation gives CASSDSGLETQYF.

The rearrangement links TRBV7-2 to TRBJ2-6; D gene uncertain. V was shortened by 0 bases and J by 7 bases, with 4 bases between the two germline ends. The CDR3 is 13 residues long. Germline CDR1 and CDR2: SGHTA and FQGNSA. The CDR3 DNA sequence: TGTGCCAGCAGCTTAGCCTCTGCCAACGTCCTGACTTTC. Protein sequence: CASSLASANVLTF.

The rearrangement uses TRBV24-1 and TRBJ1-2, with D unclear. The CDR3 is 13 amino acids. Germline V gene lookup returns CDR1 KGHDR and CDR2 SFDVKD. Trimming cost V 2 bases and J 7 bases, with 10 bases left between them. CDR3 coding DNA: TGTGCCACCAGTGATTATTCTTCCGGTGGCTACACCTTC. Protein sequence: CATSDYSSGGYTF.

The CDR3 reads CASSLTDRAGETQYF. CDR3 in DNA: TGTGCCAGCAGCTTAACTGACCGGGCTGGGGAGACCCAGTACTTC. The J gene is TRBJ2-5, the V gene TRBV7-3; no firm D call. This CDR3 comprises 15 residues. Trimming pared 0 bases from V and 5 bases from J, leaving 13 bases between. Per germline, CDR1 SGHTA and CDR2 FQGTGA. Combining the CDR3 with reference TRBV7-3 and TRBJ2-5 gives the whole variable domain GAGVSQTPSNKVTEKGKYVELRCDPISGHTALYWYRQSLGQGPEFLIYFQGTGAADDSGLPNDRFFAVRPEGSVSTLKIQRTERGDSAVYLCASSLTDRAGETQYFGPGTRLLVL.

The rearrangement joins TRBV19 to TRBJ1-5, with 8 bases aligning to TRBD1. V dropped 3 bases and J dropped 6; count of bases not matched to a gene: 4. Germline V CDR1 and CDR2: LNHDA, SQIVND (reference sequence). There are 14 residues in the CDR3. The CDR3 coding sequence is TGTGCCAGTAGTATCGGGACAGGAGGTCAGCCCCAGCATTTT. This encodes CASSIGTGGQPQHF.

The chain is built from TRBV19 and TRBJ1-5; D might be TRBD1 (5 bases). Germline V gene sequence: CDR1 LNHDA, CDR2 SQIVND (reference sequence). V dropped 6 bases and J dropped 6 bases, with 15 bases sitting between them. The CDR3 covers 14 residues. The CDR3 loop reads CASRGPGTVQPQHF. Written as DNA, the CDR3 is TGTGCCAGTAGGGGGCCGGGGACGGTTCAGCCCCAGCATTTT.

The rearrangement joins TRBV7-9 to TRBJ2-1; D is tentatively TRBD1 or TRBD2 (5 bases each). CDR1 is SEHNR and CDR2 is FQNEAQ in the germline V gene (reference sequence). V was pared by 4 bases and J by 8 bases, with 18 bases between. The CDR3 covers 15 residues. The CDR3 sequence: CASSYGTTLGYEQFF. CDR3 DNA: TGTGCCAGCAGCTACGGGACCACCTTGGGTTATGAGCAGTTCTTC.

The chain links TRBV4-1 to TRBJ1-5; D gene unclear. The CDR3 runs 12 residues. Trimming removed 1 base from V and 9 bases from J, with 7 bases in between. Germline V gives CDR1 MGHRA, CDR2 YSYEKL. CDR3 residues: CASSQGSGPQHF. The CDR3 DNA follows: TGCGCCAGCAGCCAAGGGAGTGGGCCCCAGCATTTT.

This chain joins TRBV12-3 or TRBV12-4 and TRBJ1-5; 7 nucleotides align to TRBD1. V dropped 5 bases and J dropped 5; count of bases not matched to a gene: 3. The CDR3 has 13 residues. The CDR3 DNA reads TGTGCCAGCAGTGCGGGACAGCATCAGCCCCAGCATTTT. Translated: CASSAGQHQPQHF.

The CDR3 spells CASSLPQKLLNYGYTF. DNA for the CDR3: TGTGCCAGCAGCTTACCCCAGAAACTACTTAACTATGGCTACACCTTC. The chain employs TRBV7-2 and TRBJ1-2, with D uncertain. V shed 2 bases and J shed 1 base, with 14 bases lying between them. CDR1 is SGHTA, CDR2 FQGNSA, per germline. This CDR3 spans 16 amino acids.

This chain links TRBV27 with TRBJ2-5, with D perhaps matching TRBD1 or TRBD2 (7 bases each). CDR1 is MNHEY and CDR2 is SMNVEV in the germline V gene (reference sequence). This CDR3 is 15 amino acids long. Trimming took off 7 bases at V and 2 bases at J, with 17 bases between the two ends. CDR3 DNA sequence: TGTGCCAGCAAGGGCAGGGGGAGGGTACAAGAGACCCAGTACTTC. It translates to CASKGRGRVQETQYF.

This chain links TRBV7-2 with TRBJ2-3; 13 positions match TRBD2. Germline assignment: CDR1 SGHTA and CDR2 FQGNSA. J was trimmed by 3 bases and V by 5 bases; bases with no gene match: 11. CDR3 length: 18 residues. CDR3: CASSPRLLAGGVTDTQYF. The CDR3 DNA follows: TGTGCCAGCAGCCCAAGACTACTAGCGGGGGGGGTGACAGATACGCAGTATTTT.

The gene calls are TRBV28 and TRBJ2-1; possibly TRBD1 for D (6 bases). The CDR3 consists of 16 residues. The V gene's germline CDR1 is MDHEN and CDR2 SYDVKM. V was clipped by 2 bases and J by 2 bases, with 13 bases between them. The CDR3 loop reads CASSLGFRTAYNEQFF. CDR3 DNA sequence: TGTGCCAGCAGTTTAGGGTTTCGGACAGCCTACAATGAGCAGTTCTTC.

This rearrangement joins TRBV6-5 to TRBJ2-2; 12 bases fit TRBD2. V trimming: 2 bases; J trimming: 6 bases; junction bases outside the gene matches: 4. Looked up from germline, CDR1 is MNHEY and CDR2 is SVGAGI. This CDR3 region has 16 residues. In DNA form, the CDR3 reads TGTGCCAGCAGTTACGGACTAGCGGGGAAGGCCGGGGAGCTGTTTTTT. Amino acid sequence: CASSYGLAGKAGELFF.

J is TRBJ2-5 and V is TRBV28; TRBD2 is a possible D gene (5 bases). CDR1 is MDHEN and CDR2 is SYDVKM in the germline V gene. The V gene lost 7 bases and the J gene lost 9 bases, with 24 bases spanning the gap. There are 15 residues in the CDR3. The DNA of the CDR3 is TGTGCCAGCACCTTCTCACGGGGAACCCCTTGGGCCCAGTACTTC. Protein product: CASTFSRGTPWAQYF.